Listed below are T cell receptor beta chains from one sample, sequenced in a study of cytomegalovirus exposure and HLA in healthy donors. Some clones are missing from TCRdb's copy, which holds only in-frame ones; the method was immunoSEQ multiplex PCR. The sample holds almost 75,000 clones; around four fifths are singletons and the top ten take 2.5% to 3.5%. Sequencing used PBMCs. The receptor set was obtained from a man aged 30-40 years in good health and CMV-seronegative. The CDR3 runs from the conserved cysteine through the conserved F or W. Each record gives: clone size, V gene, D gene, J gene, CDR3 protein, CDR3 DNA. The D gene is left open where the match is weak. Expanded clones get a size class; other rows say once, few or many, or leave the size out.

NA	TRBV10-3	TRBD1	TRBJ1-2	CAISESWTGDRGYTF	TGTGCCATCAGTGAGTCCTGGACAGGGGATCGTGGCTACACCTTC
NA	TRBV30	TRBD2	TRBJ2-1	CAWSVGSGVYNEQFF	TGTGCCTGGAGTGTAGGTAGCGGGGTCTACAATGAGCAGTTCTTC
NA	TRBV7-7	NA	TRBJ2-1	CASSQGLANEQFF	TGTGCTAGCAGCCAGGGATTAGCAAATGAGCAGTTCTTC
NA	TRBV27	NA	TRBJ1-5	CASGGLRSNQPQHF	TGTGCCAGCGGGGGACTCAGGAGCAATCAGCCCCAGCATTTT
NA	TRBV27	NA	TRBJ1-5	CASSRTQGHNQPQHF	TGTGCCAGCAGCAGAACCCAGGGGCACAATCAGCCCCAGCATTTT
NA	TRBV7-6	NA	TRBJ1-2	CASSLYRADISNYGYTF	TGTGCCAGCAGCCTATATAGGGCGGACATATCTAACTATGGCTACACCTTC
NA	TRBV6-4	NA	TRBJ2-3	CASSAGTSTDTQYF	TGTGCCAGCAGTGCGGGGACTAGCACAGATACGCAGTATTTT
NA	TRBV6-6	TRBD1	TRBJ1-2	CASRDTGGGEDGYTF	TGTGCCAGTCGCGACACAGGGGGAGGTGAAGATGGCTACACCTTC
NA	TRBV19	NA	TRBJ1-1	CASSVFIGANTEAFF	TGTGCCAGTAGTGTTTTTATTGGAGCAAACACTGAAGCTTTCTTT
NA	TRBV9	NA	TRBJ2-6	CASSVGVPGANVLTF	TGTGCCAGCAGCGTCGGGGTTCCTGGGGCCAACGTCCTGACTTTC
few	TRBV2	NA	TRBJ1-6	CASNEFEVQNSPLHF	TGTGCCAGCAACGAATTCGAGGTTCAGAATTCACCCCTCCACTTT
once	TRBV2	NA	TRBJ1-5	CASSPPPGFFRQPQHF	TGTGCCAGCAGTCCTCCCCCGGGGTTCTTTCGTCAGCCCCAGCATTTT